The clone carrying this T cell receptor beta chain has only one observation. The antigen remains undetermined. TCRdb keeps only in-frame clones here, not all; method: immunoSEQ multiplex PCR. The data hold 450,000 to 550,000 clones, with about 89% observed a single time. The data derive from a study of Ad26.COV2.S vaccination and SARS-CoV-2 variants. From germline, CDR1 is MDHEN and CDR2 SYDVKM. The CDR3 spans 15 residues. V was clipped by 4 bases and J by 2 bases, with 15 bases between them. Specified treatment: roughly 19 received Ad26.COV2.S at low or high dose, single or two shots; about 5 received placebo; per-sample allocation not given. Samples were taken on day 63 after the first vaccine or placebo injection. Study observations and caveats: The study found higher spike-specific TCR breadth in vaccine than placebo recipients.

The sample was peripheral blood, taken in a trial of Ad26.COV2.S vaccine versus placebo. The chain employs TRBV28 and TRBJ2-7; tentatively, D is TRBD1 (5 bases). The TCR sequence derives from a person between 18 and 65 years old who received the Ad26.COV2.S COVID-19 vaccine or a placebo. The CDR3 here is CASSSTPQATYEQYF. The CDR3 nucleotides read TGTGCCAGCAGTTCCACCCCACAGGCGACCTACGAGCAGTACTTC.